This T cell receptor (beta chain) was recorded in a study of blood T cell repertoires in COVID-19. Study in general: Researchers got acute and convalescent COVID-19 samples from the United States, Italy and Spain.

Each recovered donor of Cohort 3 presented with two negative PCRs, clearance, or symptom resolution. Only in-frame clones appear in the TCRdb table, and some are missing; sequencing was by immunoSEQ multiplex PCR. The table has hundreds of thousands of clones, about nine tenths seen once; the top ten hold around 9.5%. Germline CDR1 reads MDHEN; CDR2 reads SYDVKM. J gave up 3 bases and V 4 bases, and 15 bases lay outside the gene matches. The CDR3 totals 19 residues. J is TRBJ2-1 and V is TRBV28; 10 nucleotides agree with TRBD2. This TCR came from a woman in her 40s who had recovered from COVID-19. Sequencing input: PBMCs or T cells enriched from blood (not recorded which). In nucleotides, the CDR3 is TGTGCCAGCAGTTCCCTCGGGGTAGCGGGAGGCTCGAGCTACAATGAGCAGTTCTTC. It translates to CASSSLGVAGGSSYNEQFF.